The 19 T cell receptor beta chains below come from one sample, sequenced in a study of blood T cell repertoires in COVID-19. Some clones are missing from TCRdb's copy, which holds only in-frame ones; the method was immunoSEQ multiplex PCR. Of 320,000 or so clones listed, more than 75% were seen once; the top ten hold approximately 0.93%. Sequencing used PBMCs or T cells enriched from blood (not recorded which). Receptors were obtained from a woman between 25 and 40 years old who had recovered from COVID-19.

The gene calls are TRBV10-1 and TRBJ2-3; D is unclear. The CDR3 is made up of 12 amino acids. Germline V gives CDR1 WNHNN, CDR2 SYGVQD (reference sequence). V was trimmed by 4 bases and J by 14 bases, leaving 16 bases between them. For the CDR3, the DNA is TGCGCCAGCAGTGGAAGAGCTAACGAGGTGTATTTT. Amino acid sequence: CASSGRANEVYF.

The rearrangement uses TRBV19 and TRBJ2-3; D may be TRBD1 (5 bases). The CDR3 loop spans 15 amino acids. V shed 6 bases and J shed 0 bases, with 13 bases lying between them. Looked up from germline, CDR1 is LNHDA and CDR2 is SQIVND (reference sequence). In DNA, the CDR3 is TGTGCCAGTAGGTCGACAGCACCTAGCACAGATACGCAGTATTTT. Protein: CASRSTAPSTDTQYF. Using reference TRBV19 and TRBJ2-3 for the parts outside the CDR3, the full variable domain is DGGITQSPKYLFRKEGQNVTLSCEQNLNHDAMYWYRQDPGQGLRLIYYSQIVNDFQKGDIAEGYSVSREKKESFPLTVTSAQKNPTAFYLCASRSTAPSTDTQYFGPGTRLTVL.

V and J are TRBV27 and TRBJ1-2, with no clear D. The CDR3 spans 14 residues. From germline, CDR1 is MNHEY and CDR2 SMNVEV (reference sequence). Trimming took 5 bases from V and 4 from J, leaving 14 bases between them. The CDR3 spells CASSNEGAGYGYTF. The CDR3 nucleotides read TGTGCCAGCAGTAATGAGGGAGCTGGCTATGGCTACACCTTC.

This clone was seen a handful of times. The V gene is TRBV7-9, the J gene TRBJ2-1, with TRBD1 matching 8 bases. CDR1 and CDR2 from the germline V gene are SEHNR and FQNEAQ (reference sequence). The V and J ends lost 0 bases and 4 bases, in that order; junction bases with no gene match: 5. This CDR3 has 16 residues. CDR3 residues: CASSLAPQGAYNEQFF. In DNA, the CDR3 is TGTGCCAGCAGCTTAGCCCCCCAGGGGGCTTACAATGAGCAGTTCTTC.

This clone has a single count. The J gene is TRBJ2-7, the V gene TRBV12-3 or TRBV12-4; D possibly corresponds to TRBD1 (6 bases). Trimming removed 7 bases at V and 6 bases at J, with 13 bases between. This CDR3 region has 12 residues. CDR3 sequence: CASTRLGAEQYF. The CDR3 region has the DNA TGTGCCAGCACTCGATTGGGGGCCGAGCAGTACTTC.

This clone was seen a single time. The V and J genes are TRBV30 and TRBJ1-2; D may be TRBD1 (5 bases). Trimming took 5 bases from V and 5 from J, leaving 21 bases between them. Germline lookup yields CDR1 GTSNPN and CDR2 SVGIG (reference sequence). There are 15 residues in the CDR3. For the CDR3, the DNA is TGTGCCTGGTGGTCTGCGGGGCAGGCCTGGTATGGCTACACCTTC. This sequence encodes CAWWSAGQAWYGYTF.

J is TRBJ2-7 and V is TRBV7-6; TRBD1 matches 7 bases. The trim removed 5 bases at V and 6 bases at J, leaving 4 bases unmatched. The CDR3 sequence is 12 residues long. Germline lookup yields CDR1 SGHVS and CDR2 FNYEAQ. For the CDR3, the DNA is TGTGCCAGCAGCCCACCAGGGGGCGAGCAGTACTTC. Its protein product is CASSPPGGEQYF.

This chain joins TRBV10-2 and TRBJ2-7, with D possibly TRBD1 on 6 matching bases. The CDR3 covers 11 residues. Trimming took off 4 bases at V and 6 bases at J, with 7 bases between the two ends. CDR1 is WSHSY, CDR2 SAAADI, per germline. The DNA for the CDR3 is TGCGCCAGCAGTGTAGGGGGCGAGCAGTACTTC. It encodes CASSVGGEQYF.

On this clone itself: It may be a read error: a sequence one base away is much more abundant. The rearrangement uses TRBV25-1 and TRBJ1-5; D perhaps matches TRBD1 (5 bases). The germline V gene encodes CDR1 MGHDK and CDR2 SYGVNS. V lost 6 bases and J lost 4, with 10 bases in between. CDR3 length: 13 amino acids. As DNA, the CDR3 is TGTGCCAGCAGCCGGGGGGGGAATCAGCCCCAGCATTTT. Protein: CASSRGGNQPQHF.

V and J are TRBV19 and TRBJ2-2; D is undetermined. With 5 bases removed from V and 6 bases from J, the gap between germline ends came to 4 bases. Germline values: CDR1 LNHDA, CDR2 SQIVND (reference sequence). This CDR3 is built from 11 residues. CDR3 residues: CASSPSGELFF. Written as DNA, the CDR3 is TGTGCCAGTAGTCCCTCCGGGGAGCTGTTTTTT.

This rearrangement joins TRBV11-2 to TRBJ2-2; the D gene is possibly TRBD2 (6 bases). The germline V gene encodes CDR1 SGHAT and CDR2 FQNNGV. The CDR3 has 14 amino acids. V was shortened by 7 bases and J by 4 bases, with 13 bases between the two germline ends. In nucleotides, the CDR3 is TGTGCCAGCATCAACGACGGGGGCACCGGGGAGCTGTTTTTT. Amino acid sequence: CASINDGGTGELFF.

The V and J genes are TRBV6-5 and TRBJ1-3; the match to TRBD1 covers 8 bases. The CDR3 loop spans 15 amino acids. V trimming: 2 bases; J trimming: 7 bases; junction bases outside the gene matches: 7. Per germline, CDR1 MNHEY and CDR2 SVGAGI. The CDR3: CASSYETGVGNTIYF. In nucleotides, the CDR3 is TGTGCCAGCAGTTACGAGACAGGGGTCGGCAACACCATATATTTT.

The gene calls are TRBV28 and TRBJ1-1; no reliable D call. The germline V gene has CDR1 MDHEN and CDR2 SYDVKM. V shed 6 bases and J shed 2 bases, with 7 bases lying between them. The CDR3 has 12 residues. CDR3: CASSPTNTEAFF. CDR3 DNA sequence: TGTGCCAGCAGCCCTACCAACACTGAAGCTTTCTTT.

V and J are TRBV6-1 and TRBJ2-1; 8 bases agree with TRBD1. Per germline, CDR1 MNHNS and CDR2 SASEGT. CDR3 length: 16 amino acids. Losses at the gene ends were 1 base for V and 10 bases for J; bases not matched to a gene: 12. The CDR3 here is CASSEGVGQGRDEQFF. The DNA of the CDR3 is TGTGCCAGCAGTGAAGGGGTCGGACAGGGAAGGGACGAGCAGTTCTTC.

This chain joins TRBV11-2 and TRBJ1-5; D is perhaps TRBD1 (5 bases). The CDR3 totals 16 residues. CDR1 and CDR2 (germline): SGHAT, FQNNGV. Trimming left V 0 bases short and J 4 bases short, with 13 bases between. The CDR3: CASSLDFFRGNQPQHF. The CDR3 DNA reads as TGTGCCAGCAGCTTAGATTTTTTTCGGGGGAATCAGCCCCAGCATTTT.

For this clone: This sample also contains other DNA sequences that code for the same CDR3. The chain joins TRBV30 to TRBJ1-1; TRBD1 aligns across 7 bases. The V segment lost 4 bases and the J segment 5 bases; nucleotides outside the gene matches: 7. From germline, CDR1 is GTSNPN and CDR2 SVGIG (reference sequence). The CDR3 sequence is 13 residues long. CDR3 coding DNA: TGTGCCTGGAACAGGGGACCTGGGACTGAAGCTTTCTTT. Its translation: CAWNRGPGTEAFF.

The rearrangement links TRBV27 to TRBJ1-4; 7 positions agree with TRBD1. Looked up from germline, CDR1 is MNHEY and CDR2 is SMNVEV (reference sequence). The CDR3 sequence is 16 residues long. The V segment lost 6 bases and the J segment 0 bases; nucleotides outside the gene matches: 7. CDR3 protein: CASSPTGVATNEKLFF. In DNA form, the CDR3 reads TGTGCCAGCAGCCCAACAGGGGTGGCAACTAATGAAAAACTGTTTTTT.

The chain has TRBV18 and TRBJ2-2; D not certain. Germline-derived CDR1 and CDR2 are KGHSH and LQKENI. The CDR3 extends over 13 amino acids. V shed 6 bases and J shed 4 bases, with 9 bases lying between them. For the CDR3, the DNA is TGTGCCAGCTCGCCGGAGAGCACCGGGGAGCTGTTTTTT. Translating it yields CASSPESTGELFF. Filled out from reference TRBV18 and TRBJ2-2, the complete variable domain reads NAGVMQNPRHLVRRRGQEARLRCSPMKGHSHVYWYRQLPEEGLKFMVYLQKENIIDESGMPKERFSAEFPKEGPSILRIQQVVRGDSAAYFCASSPESTGELFFGEGSRLTVL.

The chain employs TRBV5-1 and TRBJ1-6, with 7 bases lining up with TRBD1. Germline V gene data show CDR1 as SGHRS and CDR2 as YFSETQ. The CDR3 runs to 16 residues. Germline trimming cut 0 bases from V and 6 bases from J; bases unmatched to any gene: 6. The CDR3, as DNA: TGCGCCAGCAGCTTGGACCCCGGACAGGTTAATTCACCCCTCCACTTT. It yields the protein CASSLDPGQVNSPLHF.